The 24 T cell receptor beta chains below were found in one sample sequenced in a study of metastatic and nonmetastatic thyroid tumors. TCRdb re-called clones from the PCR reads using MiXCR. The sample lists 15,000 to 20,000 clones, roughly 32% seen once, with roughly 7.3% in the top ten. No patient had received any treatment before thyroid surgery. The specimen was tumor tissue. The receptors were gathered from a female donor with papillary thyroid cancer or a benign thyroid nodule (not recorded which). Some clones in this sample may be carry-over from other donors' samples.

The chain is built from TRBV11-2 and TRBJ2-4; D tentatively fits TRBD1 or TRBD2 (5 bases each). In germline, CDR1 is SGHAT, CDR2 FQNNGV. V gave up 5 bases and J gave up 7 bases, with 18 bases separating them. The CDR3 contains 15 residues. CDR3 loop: CASSPYGAPGNIQYF. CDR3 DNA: TGTGCCAGCAGCCCTTACGGGGCACCCGGGAACATTCAGTACTTC.

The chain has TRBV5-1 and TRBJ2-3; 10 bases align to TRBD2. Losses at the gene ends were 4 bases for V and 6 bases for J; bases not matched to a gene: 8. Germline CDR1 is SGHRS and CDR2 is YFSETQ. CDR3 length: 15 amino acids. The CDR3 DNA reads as TGCGCCAGCAGCACCTCAGCGGGGGGGCCGGATACGCAGTATTTT. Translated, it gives CASSTSAGGPDTQYF.

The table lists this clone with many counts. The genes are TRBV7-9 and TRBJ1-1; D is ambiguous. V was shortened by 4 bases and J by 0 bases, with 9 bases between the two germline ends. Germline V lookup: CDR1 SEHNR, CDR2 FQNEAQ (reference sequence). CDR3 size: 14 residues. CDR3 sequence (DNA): TGTGCCAGCAGCTCCTGGAGGATGAACACTGAAGCTTTCTTT. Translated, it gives CASSSWRMNTEAFF.

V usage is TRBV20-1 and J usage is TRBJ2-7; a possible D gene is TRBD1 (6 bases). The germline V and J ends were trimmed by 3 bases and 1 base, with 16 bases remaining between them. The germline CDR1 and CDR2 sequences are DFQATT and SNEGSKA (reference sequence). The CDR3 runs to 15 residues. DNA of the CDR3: TGCAGTGCTAGGGCCCCCCCAGACAGGTCCTACGAGCAGTACTTC. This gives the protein CSARAPPDRSYEQYF.

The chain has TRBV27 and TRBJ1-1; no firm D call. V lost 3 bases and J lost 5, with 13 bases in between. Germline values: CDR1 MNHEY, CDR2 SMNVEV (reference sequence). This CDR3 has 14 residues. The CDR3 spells CASSFGGFGTEAFF. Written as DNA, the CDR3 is TGTGCCAGCAGTTTTGGTGGCTTTGGGACTGAAGCTTTCTTT.

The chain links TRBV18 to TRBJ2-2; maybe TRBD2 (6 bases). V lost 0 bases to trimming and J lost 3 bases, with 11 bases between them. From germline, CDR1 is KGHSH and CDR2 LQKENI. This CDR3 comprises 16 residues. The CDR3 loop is CASSPPGGRDTGELFF. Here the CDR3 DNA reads TGTGCCAGCTCACCACCGGGAGGCAGGGACACCGGGGAGCTGTTTTTT.

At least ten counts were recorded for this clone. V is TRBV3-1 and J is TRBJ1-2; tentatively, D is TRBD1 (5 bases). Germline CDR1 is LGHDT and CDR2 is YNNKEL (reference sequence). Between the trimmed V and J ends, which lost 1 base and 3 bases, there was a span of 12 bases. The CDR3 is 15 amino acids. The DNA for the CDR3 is TGTGCCAGCAGCCAAGCCAGCACAGGAGACTATGGCTACACCTTC. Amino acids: CASSQASTGDYGYTF. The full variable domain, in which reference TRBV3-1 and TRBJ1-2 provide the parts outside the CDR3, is DTAVSQTPKYLVTQMGNDKSIKCEQNLGHDTMYWYKQDSKKFLKIMFSYNNKELIINETVPNRFSPKSPDKAHLNLHINSLELGDSAVYFCASSQASTGDYGYTFGSGTRLTVV.

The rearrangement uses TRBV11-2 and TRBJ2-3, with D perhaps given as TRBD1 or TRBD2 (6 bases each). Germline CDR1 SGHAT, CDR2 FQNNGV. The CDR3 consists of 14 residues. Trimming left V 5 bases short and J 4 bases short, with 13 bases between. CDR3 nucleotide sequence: TGTGCCAGCAGCGGCCCGAGGGGGGCAGATACGCAGTATTTT. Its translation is CASSGPRGADTQYF.

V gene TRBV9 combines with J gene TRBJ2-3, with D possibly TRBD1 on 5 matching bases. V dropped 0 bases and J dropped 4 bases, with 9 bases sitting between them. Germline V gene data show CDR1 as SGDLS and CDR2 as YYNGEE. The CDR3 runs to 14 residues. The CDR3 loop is CASSVEGAPDTQYF. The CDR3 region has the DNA TGTGCCAGCAGCGTAGAAGGGGCCCCAGATACGCAGTATTTT.

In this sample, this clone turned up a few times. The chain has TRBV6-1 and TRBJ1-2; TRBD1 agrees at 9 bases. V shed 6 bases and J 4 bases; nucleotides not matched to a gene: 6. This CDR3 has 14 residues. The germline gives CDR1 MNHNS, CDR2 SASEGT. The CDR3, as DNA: TGTGCCAGCAGCCGAGGGACAGGGTCCTATGGCTACACCTTC. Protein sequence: CASSRGTGSYGYTF.

The CDR3 DNA is TGTGCCTGGAGTGTAACAGCCCACTACGAGCAGTACTTC. Translation gives CAWSVTAHYEQYF. This rearrangement joins TRBV30 to TRBJ2-7; D is ambiguous. The germline V and J ends were trimmed by 0 bases and 3 bases, with 9 bases remaining between them. The CDR3 is 13 amino acids. CDR1 and CDR2 from the germline V gene are GTSNPN and SVGIG (reference sequence). Variable domain in full (rest from reference TRBV30 and TRBJ2-7): SQTIHQWPATLVQPVGSPLSLECTVEGTSNPNLYWYRQAAGRGLQLLFYSVGIGQISSEVPQNLSASRPQDRQFILSSKKLLLSDSGFYLCAWSVTAHYEQYFGPGTRLTVT.

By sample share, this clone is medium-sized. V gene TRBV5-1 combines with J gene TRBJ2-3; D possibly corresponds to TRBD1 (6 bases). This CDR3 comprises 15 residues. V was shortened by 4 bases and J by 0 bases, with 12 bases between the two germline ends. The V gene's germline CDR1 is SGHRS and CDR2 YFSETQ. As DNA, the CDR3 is TGCGCCAGCAGCCCCTCCGGACAGAGCACAGATACGCAGTATTTT. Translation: CASSPSGQSTDTQYF.

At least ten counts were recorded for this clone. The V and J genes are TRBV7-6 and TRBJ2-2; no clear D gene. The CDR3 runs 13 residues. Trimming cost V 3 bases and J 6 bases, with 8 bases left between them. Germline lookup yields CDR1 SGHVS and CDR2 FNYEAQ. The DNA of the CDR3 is TGTGCCAGCAGCTTCTCCAAGGCCGGGGAGCTGTTTTTT. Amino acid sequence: CASSFSKAGELFF.

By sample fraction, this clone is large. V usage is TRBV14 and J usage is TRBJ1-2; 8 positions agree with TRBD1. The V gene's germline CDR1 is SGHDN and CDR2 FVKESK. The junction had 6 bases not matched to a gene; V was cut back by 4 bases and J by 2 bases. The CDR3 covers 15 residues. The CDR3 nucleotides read TGTGCCAGCAGCCGGCTGGACAGGGACAACTATGGCTACACCTTC. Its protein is CASSRLDRDNYGYTF.

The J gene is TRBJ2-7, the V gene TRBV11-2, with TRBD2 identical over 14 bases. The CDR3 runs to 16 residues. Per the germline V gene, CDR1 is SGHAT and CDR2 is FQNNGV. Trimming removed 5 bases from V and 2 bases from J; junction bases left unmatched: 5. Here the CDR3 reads CASSPGLAGGPYEQYF. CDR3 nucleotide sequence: TGTGCCAGCAGCCCCGGACTAGCGGGAGGCCCCTACGAGCAGTACTTC.

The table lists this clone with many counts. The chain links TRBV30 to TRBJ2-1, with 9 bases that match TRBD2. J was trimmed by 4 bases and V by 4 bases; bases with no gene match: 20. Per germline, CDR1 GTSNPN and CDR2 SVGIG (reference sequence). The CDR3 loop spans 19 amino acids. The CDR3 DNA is TGTGCCTGGATACACGGGCTAGCGGGGAATCAACTTATGTACAATGAGCAGTTCTTC. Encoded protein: CAWIHGLAGNQLMYNEQFF.

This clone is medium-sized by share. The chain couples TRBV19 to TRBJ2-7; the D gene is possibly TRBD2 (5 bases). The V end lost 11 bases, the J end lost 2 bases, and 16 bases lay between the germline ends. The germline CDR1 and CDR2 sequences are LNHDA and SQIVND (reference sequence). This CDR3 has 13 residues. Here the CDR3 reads CASGEGLTYEQYF. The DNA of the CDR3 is TGTGCCTCTGGCGAGGGCCTCACCTACGAGCAGTACTTC.

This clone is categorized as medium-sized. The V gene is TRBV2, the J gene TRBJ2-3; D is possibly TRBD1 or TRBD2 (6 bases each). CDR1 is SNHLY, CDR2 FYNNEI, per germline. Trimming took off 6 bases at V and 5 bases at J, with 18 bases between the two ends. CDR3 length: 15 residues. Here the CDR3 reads CASRELGGRGDTQYF. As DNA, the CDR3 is TGTGCCAGCAGGGAGTTGGGGGGCCGGGGAGATACGCAGTATTTT.

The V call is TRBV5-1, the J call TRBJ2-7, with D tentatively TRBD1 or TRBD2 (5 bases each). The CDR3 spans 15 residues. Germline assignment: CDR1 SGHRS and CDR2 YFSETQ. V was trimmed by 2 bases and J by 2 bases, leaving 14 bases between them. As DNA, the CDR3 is TGCGCCAGCAGCTTTAACCGGGACGGTCCCTACGAGCAGTACTTC. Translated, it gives CASSFNRDGPYEQYF.

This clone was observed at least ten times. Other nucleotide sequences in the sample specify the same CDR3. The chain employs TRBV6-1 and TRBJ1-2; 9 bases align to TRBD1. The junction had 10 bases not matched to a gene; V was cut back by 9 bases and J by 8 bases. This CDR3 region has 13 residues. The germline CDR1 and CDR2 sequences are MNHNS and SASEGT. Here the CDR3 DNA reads TGTGCCAGTAACGGACAGGGGAGGGAGGGCTACACCTTC. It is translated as CASNGQGREGYTF.

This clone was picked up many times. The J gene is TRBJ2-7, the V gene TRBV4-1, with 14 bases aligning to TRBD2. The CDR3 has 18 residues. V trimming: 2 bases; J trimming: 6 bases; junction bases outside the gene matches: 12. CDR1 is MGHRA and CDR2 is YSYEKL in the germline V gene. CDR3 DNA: TGCGCCAGCAGCCAACCCCGGGGGACTAGCGGGGGTTATGGCGAGCAGTACTTC. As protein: CASSQPRGTSGGYGEQYF.

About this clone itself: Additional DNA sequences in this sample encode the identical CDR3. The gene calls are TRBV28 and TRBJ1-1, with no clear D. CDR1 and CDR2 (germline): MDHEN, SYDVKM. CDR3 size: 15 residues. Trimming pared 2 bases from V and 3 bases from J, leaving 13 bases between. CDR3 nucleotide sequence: TGTGCCAGCAGTTTAGAAGCCCTCTCAGACACTGAAGCTTTCTTT. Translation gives CASSLEALSDTEAFF.

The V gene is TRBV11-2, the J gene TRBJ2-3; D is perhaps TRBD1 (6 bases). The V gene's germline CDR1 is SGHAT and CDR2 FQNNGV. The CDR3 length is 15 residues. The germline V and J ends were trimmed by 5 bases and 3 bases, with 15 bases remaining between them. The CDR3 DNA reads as TGTGCCAGCAGCCTGTACAGGGCCCTTACAGATACGCAGTATTTT. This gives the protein CASSLYRALTDTQYF.

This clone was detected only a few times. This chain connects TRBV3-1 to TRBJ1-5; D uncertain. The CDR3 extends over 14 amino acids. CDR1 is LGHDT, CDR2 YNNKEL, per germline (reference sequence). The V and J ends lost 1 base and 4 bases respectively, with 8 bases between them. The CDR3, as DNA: TGTGCCAGCAGCCAAGCGCAGTGGAATCAGCCCCAGCATTTT. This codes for CASSQAQWNQPQHF. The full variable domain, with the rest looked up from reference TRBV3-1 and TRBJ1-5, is DTAVSQTPKYLVTQMGNDKSIKCEQNLGHDTMYWYKQDSKKFLKIMFSYNNKELIINETVPNRFSPKSPDKAHLNLHINSLELGDSAVYFCASSQAQWNQPQHFGDGTRLSIL.